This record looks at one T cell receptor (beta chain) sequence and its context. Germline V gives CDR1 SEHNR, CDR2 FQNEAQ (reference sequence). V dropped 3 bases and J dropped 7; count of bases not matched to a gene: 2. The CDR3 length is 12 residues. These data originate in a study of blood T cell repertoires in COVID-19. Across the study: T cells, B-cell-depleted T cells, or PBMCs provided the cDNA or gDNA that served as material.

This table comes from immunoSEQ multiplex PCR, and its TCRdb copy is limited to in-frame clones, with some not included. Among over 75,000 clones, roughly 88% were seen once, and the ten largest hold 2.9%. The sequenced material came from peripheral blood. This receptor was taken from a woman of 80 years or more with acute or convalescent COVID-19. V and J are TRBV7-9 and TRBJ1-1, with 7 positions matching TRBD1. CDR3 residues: CASSLTGIEAFF. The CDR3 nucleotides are TGTGCCAGCAGCTTGACAGGGATTGAAGCTTTCTTT.